This entry concerns a single T cell receptor beta chain. The target antigen is unknown. This specimen belongs to a study of T cells in localized non-small cell lung cancer. Study outcomes and limitations: Because sequencing included only one region (of the tumor), heterogeneity remains possible. Among blood samples, higher T cell density accompanied longer overall survival. It was uninvolved adjacent lung that showed the highest T cell clonality, exceeding tumor. In adjacent lung, a median around 52 of the top 100 tumor clones were found.

Sequencing used immunoSEQ multiplex PCR; TCRdb keeps in-frame clones, though not all of them. The sample carries 65,000 to 90,000 clones, less than 85% recorded once. This TCR was recovered from a man aged 40-75 years with stage II squamous cell lung carcinoma. The material sequenced was PBMCs, taken before any cancer treatment.

In DNA, the CDR3 is TGTGCCAGCGGAGAGAGGGACTATGGCTACACCTTC. Amino acid sequence: CASGERDYGYTF. This rearrangement joins TRBV28 to TRBJ1-2, with D unclear. V lost 8 bases and J lost 3, with 10 bases in between. Germline loops: CDR1 MDHEN, CDR2 SYDVKM. The CDR3 sequence is 12 residues long.